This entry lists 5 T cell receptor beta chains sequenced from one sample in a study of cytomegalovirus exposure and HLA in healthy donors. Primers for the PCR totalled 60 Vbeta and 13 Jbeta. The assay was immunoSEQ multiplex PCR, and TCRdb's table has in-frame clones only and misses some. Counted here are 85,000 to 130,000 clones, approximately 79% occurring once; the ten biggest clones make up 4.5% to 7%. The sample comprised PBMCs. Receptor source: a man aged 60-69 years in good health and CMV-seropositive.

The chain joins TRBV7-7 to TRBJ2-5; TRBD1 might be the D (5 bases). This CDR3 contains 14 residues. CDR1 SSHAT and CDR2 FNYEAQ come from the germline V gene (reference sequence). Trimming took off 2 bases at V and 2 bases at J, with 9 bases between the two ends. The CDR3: CASSLTGRQETQYF. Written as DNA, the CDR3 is TGTGCCAGCAGCTTAACAGGACGACAAGAGACCCAGTACTTC. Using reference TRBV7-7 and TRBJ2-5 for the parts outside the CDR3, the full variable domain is GAGVSQSPRYKVTKRGQDVTLRCDPISSHATLYWYQQALGQGPEFLTYFNYEAQPDKSGLPSDRFSAERPEGSISTLTIQRTEQRDSAMYRCASSLTGRQETQYFGPGTRLLVL.

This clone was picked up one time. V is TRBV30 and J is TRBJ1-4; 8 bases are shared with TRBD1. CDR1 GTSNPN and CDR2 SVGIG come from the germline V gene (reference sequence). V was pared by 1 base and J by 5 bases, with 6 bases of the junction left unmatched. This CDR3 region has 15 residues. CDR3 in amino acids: CAWSAWTGMNEKLFF. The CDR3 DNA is TGTGCCTGGAGTGCCTGGACAGGGATGAATGAAAAACTGTTTTTT.

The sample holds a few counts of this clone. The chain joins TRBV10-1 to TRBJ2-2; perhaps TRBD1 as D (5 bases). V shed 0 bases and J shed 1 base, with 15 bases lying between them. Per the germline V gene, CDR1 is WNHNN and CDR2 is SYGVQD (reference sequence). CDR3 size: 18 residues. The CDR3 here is CASSESSPGRVNTGELFF. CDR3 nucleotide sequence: TGCGCCAGCAGTGAGTCCTCTCCAGGCAGGGTGAACACCGGGGAGCTGTTTTTT.

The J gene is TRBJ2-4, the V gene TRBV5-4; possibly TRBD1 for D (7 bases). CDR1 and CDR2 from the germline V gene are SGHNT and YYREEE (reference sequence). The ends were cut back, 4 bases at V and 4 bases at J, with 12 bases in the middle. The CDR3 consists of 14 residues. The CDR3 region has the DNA TGTGCCAGCAGCGCGGGACAGAGAAAAAACATTCAGTACTTC. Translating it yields CASSAGQRKNIQYF.

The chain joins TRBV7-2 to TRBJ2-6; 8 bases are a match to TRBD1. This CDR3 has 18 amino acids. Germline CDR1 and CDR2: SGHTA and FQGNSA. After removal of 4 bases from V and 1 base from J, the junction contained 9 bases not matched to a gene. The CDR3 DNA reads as TGTGCCAGCAGCTCACAGACAGGGGTCCTGTCTGGGGCCAACGTCCTGACTTTC. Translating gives CASSSQTGVLSGANVLTF. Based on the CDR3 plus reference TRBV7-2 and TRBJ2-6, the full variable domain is GAGVSQSPSNKVTEKGKDVELRCDPISGHTALYWYRQSLGQGLEFLIYFQGNSAPDKSGLPSDRFSAERTGGSVSTLTIQRTQQEDSAVYLCASSSQTGVLSGANVLTFGAGSRLTVL.